This T cell receptor beta chain was observed in a study of blood T cells in healthy people across ages. General study results and limits: Older age coincided with a roughly linear decline in TCR beta diversity per million T cells.

In regard to this clonotype: Its antigen remains unidentified.

With a J-beta primer mix and a sample-barcoded 5' primer, a second PCR ran roughly 6 to 11 cycles. TCRdb analysed the 5' RACE reads with MiXCR anew, one entry per CDR3 protein. In the table there are 600,000 or so distinct CDR3 sequences, more than 45% of which are singletons. The CDR3 is 15 residues long. Trimming removed 1 base at V and 4 bases at J, with 12 bases between. The germline V gene has CDR1 SNHLY and CDR2 FYNNEI. The chain couples TRBV2 to TRBJ2-3; D gene ambiguous. The receptor comes from a man older than 75 in good health. What was sequenced was blood. The CDR3 bases are TGTGCCAGCAGTGAAGTGGTCCCCGGCGCAGATACGCAGTATTTT. Residues: CASSEVVPGADTQYF.